This T cell receptor (beta chain) was identified during a study of shared clonotypes between healthy human individuals. Across the study: Sampling drew on donors who were a couple of women and a few men aged 18 to 49.

Study outcomes and limitations: A handful of donors had 4% to 6.5% of their naive CD4 clonotypes in common.

Germline assignment: CDR1 MNHEY and CDR2 SMNVEV (reference sequence). The CDR3 has 15 amino acids. J gave up 3 bases and V 2 bases, and 4 bases lay outside the gene matches. It was approximately 0.2 ug DNA, 28,000 or so T cell genomes, that sorted-subset replicate PCRs used. Produced via immunoSEQ multiplex PCR; TCRdb's table is partial and in-frame only. The repertoire holds approximately 2.1 million clones, with more than 85% as singletons. To note about this clone: The antigen is undetermined.

Sequencing was carried out using naive CD4+ T cells from PBMCs. Subset in this sample: CD45RA+ positively selected. The V gene is TRBV27, the J gene TRBJ2-7, with 10 bases matching TRBD1. The sequence was collected from a man younger than 35 in good health. Some clones in this sample may be carry-over from other donors' samples. The chain's CDR3 is CASSLTGTGVYEQYF. The CDR3 DNA reads as TGTGCCAGCAGTTTAACAGGGACAGGGGTCTACGAGCAGTACTTC.